The 4 T cell receptor beta chains in this list originate from one sample, sequenced in a study of cytomegalovirus exposure and HLA in healthy donors. The PCR used 60 Vbeta and 13 Jbeta primers. The table came from immunoSEQ multiplex PCR; TCRdb's copy has only in-frame clones and leaves some out. The sample yields under 150,000 clones, 65% to 90% seen once. Sequenced sample: PBMCs. Every receptor here comes from a girl aged 2 to 10 in good health and CMV-seronegative.

The chain couples TRBV2 to TRBJ2-3; 7 positions match TRBD2. This CDR3 comprises 13 residues. CDR1 and CDR2 from the germline V gene are SNHLY and FYNNEI. The V gene end was trimmed by 7 bases and the J gene end by 2 bases; junction bases not matched to a gene: 3. The CDR3 sequence is CASTSGYTDTQYF. The CDR3, as DNA: TGTGCCAGCACTAGCGGCTACACAGATACGCAGTATTTT. The full variable domain, its missing parts supplied by reference TRBV2 and TRBJ2-3, is EPEVTQTPSHQVTQMGQEVILRCVPISNHLYFYWYRQILGQKVEFLVSFYNNEISEKSEIFDDQFSVERPDGSNFTLKIRSTKLEDSAMYFCASTSGYTDTQYFGPGTRLTVL.

The chain combines TRBV27 with TRBJ2-7, with TRBD1 as a possible D gene (8 bases). V gave up 6 bases and J gave up 5 bases, with 23 bases separating them. The CDR3 length is 16 residues. CDR1 is MNHEY, CDR2 SMNVEV, per germline (reference sequence). The chain's CDR3 is CASSPSAGQVLHEQYF. The DNA of the CDR3 is TGTGCCAGCAGCCCATCAGCGGGACAGGTACTTCACGAGCAGTACTTC.

The rearrangement joins TRBV4-3 to TRBJ2-3; D not certain. Trimming took 0 bases from V and 4 from J, leaving 20 bases between them. The germline V gene has CDR1 LGHNA and CDR2 YSLEER. The length of the CDR3 is 18 residues. The CDR3 spells CASSQDEESSLRPDTQYF. In DNA form, the CDR3 reads TGCGCCAGCAGCCAAGATGAGGAGTCTTCCCTCCGGCCAGATACGCAGTATTTT.

The V and J genes are TRBV19 and TRBJ1-5; a possible D gene is TRBD1 (6 bases). The germline V gene encodes CDR1 LNHDA and CDR2 SQIVND (reference sequence). V was cut by 10 bases and J by 4 bases, with 11 bases left in between. This CDR3 has 12 residues. The CDR3 loop is CATHQGNQPQHF. As DNA, the CDR3 is TGTGCCACACATCAGGGGAATCAGCCCCAGCATTTT.